These 30 T cell receptor beta chains were all obtained from the same sample, sequenced in a study of OX40 agonist ivuxolimab in advanced cancers. The assay was immunoSEQ multiplex PCR, and TCRdb's table has in-frame clones only and misses some. The table has approximately 39,000 clones, roughly 77% seen once; the top ten hold around a fifth. The sequencing used CD4+ or CD8+ T cells sorted from blood, collected in a trial of the OX40 agonist ivuxolimab. The receptors stem from an adult with an advanced solid tumor such as melanoma, head and neck, liver or kidney cancer.

This chain links TRBV18 with TRBJ1-1; perhaps TRBD1 as D (5 bases). Between the trimmed V and J ends, which lost 0 bases and 0 bases, there was a span of 14 bases. The CDR3 contains 17 residues. Germline V gene sequence: CDR1 KGHSH, CDR2 LQKENI. The CDR3, as DNA: TGTGCCAGCTCACCACCGGTCCGGGACCAGATGAACACTGAAGCTTTCTTT. Its protein is CASSPPVRDQMNTEAFF.

The chain couples TRBV8-2 to TRBJ2-6. TRBV8-2 is termed a pseudogene. The CDR3 has 15 amino acids. CDR3 sequence (DNA): TGTGGCAGTCCTATAACACAAAGTCGGGCCAACGTCCTGACTTTC. Residues: CGSPITQSRANVLTF.

V and J are TRBV19 and TRBJ1-5; D is perhaps TRBD1 (5 bases). This CDR3 comprises 15 residues. Between the trimmed V and J ends, which lost 9 bases and 8 bases, there was a span of 23 bases. Germline V lookup: CDR1 LNHDA, CDR2 SQIVND (reference sequence). The CDR3 DNA sequence: TGTGCCAGCACAGGCGGTACACTCTCGGGGAAGCCCCAGCATTTT. Protein product: CASTGGTLSGKPQHF.

The rearrangement uses TRBV19 and TRBJ1-2, with D unclear. The V gene's germline CDR1 is LNHDA and CDR2 SQIVND (reference sequence). V was clipped by 9 bases and J by 8 bases, with 28 bases between them. This CDR3 spans 16 amino acids. This chain's CDR3 is CASRVSGGSVLRGYTF. The CDR3 DNA reads TGTGCCAGCCGGGTATCAGGAGGTTCCGTACTGAGGGGCTACACCTTC.

The J gene is TRBJ1-1, the V gene TRBV9; D call uncertain. Germline V gene data show CDR1 as SGDLS and CDR2 as YYNGEE. V was clipped by 1 base and J by 1 base, with 5 bases between them. The CDR3 is made up of 13 amino acids. The CDR3 protein is CASSVQWNTEAFF. Written as DNA, the CDR3 is TGTGCCAGCAGCGTACAATGGAACACTGAAGCTTTCTTT.

This chain connects TRBV9 to TRBJ2-3; possible D gene TRBD1, 6 bases. Per the germline V gene, CDR1 is SGDLS and CDR2 is YYNGEE. The CDR3 loop spans 16 amino acids. Trimming stripped 4 bases from V and 0 bases from J, with 15 bases between. The CDR3 DNA reads as TGTGCCAGCAGCTTCCAGGGGTCCACTAGCACAGATACGCAGTATTTT. Its protein is CASSFQGSTSTDTQYF.

This clone was detected only a few times. The CDR3 DNA is TGTGCCAGCAGCTCACAGGGTAGTGTCACTGAAGCTTTCTTT. Protein product: CASSSQGSVTEAFF. This chain joins TRBV7-6 and TRBJ1-1; a weak D match, TRBD1 (6 bases). The CDR3 contains 14 residues. Germline assignment: CDR1 SGHVS and CDR2 FNYEAQ. Trimming stripped 4 bases from V and 4 bases from J, with 13 bases between. Drawing the rest from reference TRBV7-6 and TRBJ1-1, the complete variable domain is GAGVSQSPRYKVTKRGQDVALRCDPISGHVSLYWYRQALGQGPEFLTYFNYEAQQDKSGLPNDRFSAERPEGSISTLTIQRTEQRDSAMYRCASSSQGSVTEAFFGQGTRLTVV.

Relative to its sample, this clone is medium-sized. V is TRBV25-1 and J is TRBJ2-6; D unresolved. The CDR3 is made up of 13 amino acids. Trimming pared 7 bases from V and 1 base from J, leaving 5 bases between. Germline lookup yields CDR1 MGHDK and CDR2 SYGVNS. In DNA, the CDR3 is TGTGCCAGCAAAGGGTCTGGGGCCAACGTCCTGACTTTC. Protein product: CASKGSGANVLTF.

V and J are TRBV11-2 and TRBJ1-1; 8 bases are shared with TRBD1. This CDR3 spans 15 amino acids. Germline loops: CDR1 SGHAT, CDR2 FQNNGV. Losses at the gene ends were 5 bases for V and 0 bases for J; bases not matched to a gene: 5. The CDR3 sequence: CASSPRQGMNTEAFF. The CDR3 DNA reads as TGTGCCAGCAGCCCCCGACAGGGGATGAACACTGAAGCTTTCTTT.

This chain connects TRBV6-5 to TRBJ2-7; 7 bases fit TRBD1. The germline CDR1 and CDR2 sequences are MNHEY and SVGAGI. V shed 6 bases, J shed 5 bases, and the junction held 7 bases outside the gene matches. This CDR3 comprises 13 residues. CDR3 loop: CASRSTTGNEQYF. The CDR3 nucleotides read TGTGCCAGCAGGAGTACGACAGGGAACGAGCAGTACTTC.

This chain's CDR3 is CASSYALQGGYEQYF. DNA of the CDR3: TGTGCCAGCAGTTACGCCTTGCAGGGTGGGTACGAGCAGTACTTC. This chain uses TRBV6-6 with TRBJ2-7, with a weak D call TRBD1 (5 bases). Germline V lookup: CDR1 MNHNY, CDR2 SVGAGI (reference sequence). The CDR3 loop spans 15 amino acids. Trimming removed 2 bases from V and 4 bases from J, with 15 bases in between.

V gene TRBV28 combines with J gene TRBJ2-2; TRBD2 agrees at 10 bases. Germline assignment: CDR1 MDHEN and CDR2 SYDVKM. The CDR3 length is 16 residues. With 6 bases clipped from V and 2 bases from J, the junction kept 6 bases outside the gene matches. The CDR3, as DNA: TGTGCCAGCAGGCCCACTAGCGGGGTAAACACCGGGGAGCTGTTTTTT. Its protein product is CASRPTSGVNTGELFF.

The gene calls are TRBV29-1 and TRBJ2-2; TRBD2 agrees at 13 bases. With V trimmed by 7 bases and J by 4 bases, 6 bases remained unmatched. Germline lookup yields CDR1 SQVTM and CDR2 ANQGSEA. The CDR3 sequence is 15 residues long. CDR3 region: CSAGGTSGVTGELFF. CDR3 DNA sequence: TGCAGCGCTGGAGGGACTAGCGGGGTCACCGGGGAGCTGTTTTTT.

V gene TRBV28 combines with J gene TRBJ1-6, with D possibly being TRBD1 (6 bases). CDR1 and CDR2 (germline): MDHEN, SYDVKM. Between the trimmed V and J ends, which lost 5 bases and 6 bases, there was a span of 11 bases. This CDR3 spans 14 amino acids. This CDR3 reads CASSRGTLNSPLHF. The CDR3 nucleotides read TGTGCCAGCAGTCGCGGGACACTTAATTCACCCCTCCACTTT.

V is TRBV6-6 and J is TRBJ2-7, with 9 bases fitting TRBD1. This CDR3 has 15 residues. Trimming cost V 5 bases and J 0 bases; bases outside gene matches: 5. Per the germline V gene, CDR1 is MNHNY and CDR2 is SVGAGI (reference sequence). CDR3 sequence (DNA): TGTGCCAGCAGTACTCCGACAGGGGGCTCCTACGAGCAGTACTTC. Translation: CASSTPTGGSYEQYF.

J is TRBJ1-2 and V is TRBV30, with 7 bases identical to TRBD1. CDR3 size: 13 residues. In germline, CDR1 is GTSNPN, CDR2 SVGIG (reference sequence). Trimming at V came to 5 bases and at J to 4 bases, leaving 7 bases not matched to a gene. The CDR3 spells CAWGGGGVYGYTF. The CDR3 DNA follows: TGTGCCTGGGGTGGAGGGGGCGTCTATGGCTACACCTTC. Combining the CDR3 with reference TRBV30 and TRBJ1-2 gives the whole variable domain SQTIHQWPATLVQPVGSPLSLECTVEGTSNPNLYWYRQAAGRGLQLLFYSVGIGQISSEVPQNLSASRPQDRQFILSSKKLLLSDSGFYLCAWGGGGVYGYTFGSGTRLTVV.

Regarding this clone: Other DNA sequences in this specimen translate into the identical CDR3. V is TRBV18 and J is TRBJ1-4, with TRBD1 matching 10 bases. The junction had 0 bases not matched to a gene; V was cut back by 3 bases and J by 8 bases. The V gene's germline CDR1 is KGHSH and CDR2 LQKENI. This CDR3 contains 13 residues. The CDR3 DNA reads as TGTGCCAGCTCACCGGGACAGGGGGAAAAACTGTTTTTT. It is translated as CASSPGQGEKLFF.

The table lists this clone with a count of one. The V call is TRBV6-1, the J call TRBJ1-3; D remains unclear. CDR3 length equals 15 residues. Trimming removed 4 bases from V and 0 bases from J, with 10 bases in between. From germline, CDR1 is MNHNS and CDR2 SASEGT. The CDR3 coding sequence is TGTGCCAGCAGTGTCCACAGTACCTCTGGAAACACCATATATTTT. This sequence encodes CASSVHSTSGNTIYF.

This rearrangement joins TRBV18 to TRBJ2-7, with D possibly matching TRBD2 (6 bases). The ends were cut back, 3 bases at V and 6 bases at J, with 21 bases in the middle. The CDR3 length is 16 residues. Germline loops: CDR1 KGHSH, CDR2 LQKENI. CDR3 amino acids: CASSPLEGHAKGEQYF. The CDR3 nucleotides are TGTGCCAGCTCACCTCTGGAGGGGCACGCGAAGGGCGAGCAGTACTTC. Full variable domain (rest looked up from reference TRBV18 and TRBJ2-7): NAGVMQNPRHLVRRRGQEARLRCSPMKGHSHVYWYRQLPEEGLKFMVYLQKENIIDESGMPKERFSAEFPKEGPSILRIQQVVRGDSAAYFCASSPLEGHAKGEQYFGPGTRLTVT.

The rearrangement uses TRBV2 and TRBJ2-5; 7 nucleotides match TRBD1. Trimming cost V 4 bases and J 1 base; bases outside gene matches: 3. Germline CDR1 reads SNHLY; CDR2 reads FYNNEI. The CDR3 spans 14 residues. In DNA form, the CDR3 reads TGTGCCAGCAGTGTTGGGACAGTCCAAGAGACCCAGTACTTC. Its translation: CASSVGTVQETQYF.

This clone occurred once. The chain combines TRBV9 with TRBJ1-3, with 9 bases fitting TRBD1. The germline gives CDR1 SGDLS, CDR2 YYNGEE. V lost 4 bases, J lost 4 bases, and 6 bases stayed unmatched. CDR3 length: 15 amino acids. The DNA for the CDR3 is TGTGCCAGCAGCATACCCGGGACAGGGGGAAACACCATATATTTT. Its translation: CASSIPGTGGNTIYF. Full variable domain (remainder filled in from reference TRBV9 and TRBJ1-3): DSGVTQTPKHLITATGQRVTLRCSPRSGDLSVYWYQQSLDQGLQFLIQYYNGEERAKGNILERFSAQQFPDLHSELNLSSLELGDSALYFCASSIPGTGGNTIYFGEGSWLTVV.

The rearrangement links TRBV30 to TRBJ1-4; D gene ambiguous. There are 13 residues in the CDR3. Germline CDR1 GTSNPN, CDR2 SVGIG (reference sequence). With 6 bases removed from V and 0 bases from J, the gap between germline ends came to 8 bases. The CDR3 region is CACLPATNEKLFF. CDR3 DNA sequence: TGTGCCTGTCTTCCAGCAACTAATGAAAAACTGTTTTTT. Full variable domain (missing parts from reference TRBV30 and TRBJ1-4): SQTIHQWPATLVQPVGSPLSLECTVEGTSNPNLYWYRQAAGRGLQLLFYSVGIGQISSEVPQNLSASRPQDRQFILSSKKLLLSDSGFYLCACLPATNEKLFFGSGTQLSVL.

This clone was observed once. This rearrangement joins TRBV7-9 to TRBJ2-5; 7 nucleotides agree with TRBD2. There are 15 residues in the CDR3. The ends lost 1 base at V and 3 bases at J; junction bases unmatched: 5. CDR1 is SEHNR and CDR2 is FQNEAQ in the germline V gene (reference sequence). The CDR3 DNA follows: TGTGCCAGCAGCTTAGTTGCGGGGAGGGAAGAGACCCAGTACTTC. Translating it yields CASSLVAGREETQYF.

This chain connects TRBV29-1 to TRBJ2-3, with D uncertain. Trimming pared 5 bases from V and 4 bases from J, leaving 13 bases between. CDR3 size: 13 residues. Germline assignment: CDR1 SQVTM and CDR2 ANQGSEA. The CDR3 bases are TGCAGCGTTCTTACGGTGGCGGCAGATACGCAGTATTTT. Translation: CSVLTVAADTQYF.

This clone has more than one count but fewer than ten. In nucleotides, the CDR3 is TGTGCCAGTACCAGACAGGGTTTAGACGAGCAGTACTTC. Protein sequence: CASTRQGLDEQYF. This rearrangement joins TRBV19 to TRBJ2-7; TRBD1 matches 7 bases. Trimming removed 7 bases from V and 5 bases from J; junction bases left unmatched: 8. CDR3 length: 13 amino acids. Germline assignment: CDR1 LNHDA and CDR2 SQIVND (reference sequence).

In this sample, this clone is large. The V and J genes are TRBV5-4 and TRBJ2-7; the D is unclear. Germline assignment: CDR1 SGHNT and CDR2 YYREEE (reference sequence). V gave up 4 bases and J gave up 6 bases, with 14 bases separating them. The CDR3 covers 13 residues. The DNA for the CDR3 is TGTGCCAGCAGCCCAAGTTCCTCTGGCGAGCAGTACTTC. It specifies CASSPSSSGEQYF.

This clone was seen once. The chain is built from TRBV28 and TRBJ1-6; D gene unclear. Between the trimmed V and J ends, which lost 6 bases and 10 bases, there was a span of 16 bases. CDR3 length: 14 residues. Germline V gene lookup returns CDR1 MDHEN and CDR2 SYDVKM. CDR3 amino acids: CASSPRNGQSPLHF. In nucleotides, the CDR3 is TGTGCCAGCAGCCCCCGGAACGGCCAATCACCCCTCCACTTT.

The chain recombines TRBV28 with TRBJ1-2; D gene unclear. CDR3 length equals 10 residues. Germline V gives CDR1 MDHEN, CDR2 SYDVKM. Trimming left V 3 bases short and J 8 bases short, with 4 bases between. The CDR3, as DNA: TGTGCCAGCAGTTTCGACGGCTACACCTTC. The encoded protein is CASSFDGYTF.

The rearrangement links TRBV6-6 to TRBJ2-6, with D uncertain. The CDR3 sequence is 15 residues long. Germline V gene lookup returns CDR1 MNHNY and CDR2 SVGAGI (reference sequence). Trimming pared 4 bases from V and 1 base from J, leaving 8 bases between. Written as DNA, the CDR3 is TGTGCCAGCAGTTCGGCGGTGTCTGGGGCCAACGTCCTGACTTTC. This gives the protein CASSSAVSGANVLTF.

The chain recombines TRBV7-9 with TRBJ2-4, with TRBD1 as a possible D gene (6 bases). V lost 5 bases and J lost 5, with 13 bases in between. The CDR3 is 14 residues long. Germline-derived CDR1 and CDR2 are SEHNR and FQNEAQ (reference sequence). CDR3 nucleotide sequence: TGTGCCAGCAGCCTCGTAGGGGGAGAAAACATTCAGTACTTC. Its protein is CASSLVGGENIQYF.